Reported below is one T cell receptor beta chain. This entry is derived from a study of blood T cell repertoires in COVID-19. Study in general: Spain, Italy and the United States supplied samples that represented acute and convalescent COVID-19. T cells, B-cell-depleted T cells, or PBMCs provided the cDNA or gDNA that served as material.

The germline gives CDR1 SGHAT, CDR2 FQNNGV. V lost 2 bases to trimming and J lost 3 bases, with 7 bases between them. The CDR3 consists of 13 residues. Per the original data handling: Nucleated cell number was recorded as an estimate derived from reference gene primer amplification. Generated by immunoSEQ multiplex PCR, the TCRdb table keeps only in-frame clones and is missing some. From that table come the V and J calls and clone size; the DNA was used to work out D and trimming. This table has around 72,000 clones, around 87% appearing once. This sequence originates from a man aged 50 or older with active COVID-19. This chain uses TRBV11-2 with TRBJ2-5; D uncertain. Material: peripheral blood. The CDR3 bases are TGTGCCAGCAGCTTAAGGAGAAAAGAGACCCAGTACTTC. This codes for CASSLRRKETQYF. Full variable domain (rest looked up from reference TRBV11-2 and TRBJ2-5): EAGVAQSPRYKIIEKRQSVAFWCNPISGHATLYWYQQILGQGPKLLIQFQNNGVVDDSQLPKDRFSAERLKGVDSTLKIQPAKLEDSAVYLCASSLRRKETQYFGPGTRLLVL.